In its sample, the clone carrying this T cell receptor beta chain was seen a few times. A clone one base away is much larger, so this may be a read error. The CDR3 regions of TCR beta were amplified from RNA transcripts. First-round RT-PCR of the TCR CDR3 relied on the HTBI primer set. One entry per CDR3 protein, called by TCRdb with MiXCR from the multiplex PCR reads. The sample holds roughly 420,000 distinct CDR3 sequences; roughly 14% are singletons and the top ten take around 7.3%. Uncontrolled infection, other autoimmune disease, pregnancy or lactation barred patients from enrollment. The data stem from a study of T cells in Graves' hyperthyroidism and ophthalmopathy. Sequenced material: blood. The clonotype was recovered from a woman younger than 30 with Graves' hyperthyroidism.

CDR3 loop: CAISENSSSYNSPLHF. The CDR3, as DNA: TGTGCCATCAGTGAGAACAGTAGCTCCTATAATTCACCCCTCCACTTT. The V call is TRBV10-3, the J call TRBJ1-6; D is undetermined. The CDR3 consists of 16 residues. V dropped 2 bases and J dropped 0 bases, with 8 bases sitting between them. The germline gives CDR1 ENHRY, CDR2 SYGVKD.